Sequencing of this TCR beta chain was carried out in a study of T-cell memory formation after mild COVID-19. Study outcomes and limitations: Some clones that responded were present in memory (sampled pre-infection), which suggests cross-reactive memory joined.

TCRdb reprocessed the 5' RACE reads with MiXCR, giving one entry per CDR3 protein. Among about 240,000 distinct CDR3 sequences listed, around a tenth were seen once. The CDR3 totals 17 residues. The germline CDR1 and CDR2 sequences are SGHRS and YFSETQ. V lost 3 bases and J 0 bases, leaving 13 bases between the germline ends. The table lists this clonotype with a few counts. The antigen remains unidentified. The sequencing input was PBMCs or a T cell subset sorted from them (not recorded which). This clonotype originated in a man younger than 35 who had mild COVID-19 (a few samples of this study predate the infection). Cell type and time point are not known. The chain employs TRBV5-1 and TRBJ1-6; D not resolved. The CDR3 here is CASSWGLGDSYNSPLHF. The DNA for the CDR3 is TGCGCCAGCAGCTGGGGTCTGGGAGACTCCTATAATTCACCCCTCCACTTT.